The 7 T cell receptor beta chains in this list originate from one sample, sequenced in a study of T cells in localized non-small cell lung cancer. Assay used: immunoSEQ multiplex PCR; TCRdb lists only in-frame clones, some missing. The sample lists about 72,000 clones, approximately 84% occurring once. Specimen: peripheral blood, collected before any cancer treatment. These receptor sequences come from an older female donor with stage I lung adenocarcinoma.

This CDR3 is CASSLALNTEAFF. As DNA, the CDR3 is TGTGCCAGCAGCTTAGCATTGAACACTGAAGCTTTCTTT. The chain recombines TRBV11-3 with TRBJ1-1; D not certain. Trimming took off 1 base at V and 0 bases at J, with 3 bases between the two ends. This CDR3 is built from 13 residues. Germline V lookup: CDR1 SGHNT, CDR2 YENEEA.

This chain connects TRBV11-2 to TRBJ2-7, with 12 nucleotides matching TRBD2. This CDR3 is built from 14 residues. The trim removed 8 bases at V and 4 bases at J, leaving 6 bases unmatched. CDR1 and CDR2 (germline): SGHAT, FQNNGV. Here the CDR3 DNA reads TGTGCCAGCGCAACTAGCGGGGGGCGTTACGAGCAGTACTTC. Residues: CASATSGGRYEQYF.

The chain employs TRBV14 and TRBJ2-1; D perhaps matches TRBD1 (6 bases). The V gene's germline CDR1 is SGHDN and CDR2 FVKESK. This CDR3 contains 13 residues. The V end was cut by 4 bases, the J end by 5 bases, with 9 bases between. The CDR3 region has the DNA TGTGCCAGCAGCCCGGACAGCAACAATGAGCAGTTCTTC. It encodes CASSPDSNNEQFF.

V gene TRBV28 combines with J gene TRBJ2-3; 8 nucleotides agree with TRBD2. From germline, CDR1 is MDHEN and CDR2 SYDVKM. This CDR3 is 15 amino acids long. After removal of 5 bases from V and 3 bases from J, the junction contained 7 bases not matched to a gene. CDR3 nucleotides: TGTGCCAGCAGTCCCCCGGGGGGGAGGACAGATACGCAGTATTTT. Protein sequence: CASSPPGGRTDTQYF.

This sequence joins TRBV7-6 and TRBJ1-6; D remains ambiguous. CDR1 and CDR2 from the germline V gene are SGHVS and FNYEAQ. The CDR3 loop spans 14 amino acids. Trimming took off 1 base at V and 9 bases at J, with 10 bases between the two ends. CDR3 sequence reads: CASSLGTVGSPLHF. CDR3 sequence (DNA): TGTGCCAGCAGCTTAGGGACGGTGGGTTCACCCCTCCACTTT.

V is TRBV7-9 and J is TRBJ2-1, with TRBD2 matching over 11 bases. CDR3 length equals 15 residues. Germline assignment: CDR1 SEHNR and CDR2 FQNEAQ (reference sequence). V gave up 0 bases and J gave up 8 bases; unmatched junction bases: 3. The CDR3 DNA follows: TGTGCCAGCAGCTTAGCGGTAGCGGGGGGGCATGAGCAGTTCTTC. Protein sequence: CASSLAVAGGHEQFF.

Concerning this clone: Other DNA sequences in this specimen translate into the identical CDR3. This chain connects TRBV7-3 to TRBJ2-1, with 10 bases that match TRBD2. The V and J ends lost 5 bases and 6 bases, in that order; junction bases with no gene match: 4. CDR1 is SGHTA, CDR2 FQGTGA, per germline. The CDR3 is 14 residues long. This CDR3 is CASSTSGGANEQFF. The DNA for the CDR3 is TGTGCCAGCAGCACCAGCGGGGGGGCCAATGAGCAGTTCTTC.